The 5 T cell receptor beta chains given below trace back to one sample, sequenced in a study of blood T cell repertoires in COVID-19. Libraries were prepared by immunoSEQ multiplex PCR; TCRdb keeps only in-frame clonotypes and omits some of them. The sample has around 150,000 clones; about 83% are singletons. Material for sequencing was peripheral blood. Receptor source: a man aged 50 to 59 with acute or convalescent COVID-19.

This clone was picked up one time. The chain couples TRBV5-1 to TRBJ2-7, with 13 bases that match TRBD2. V trimming: 4 bases; J trimming: 3 bases; junction bases outside the gene matches: 7. This CDR3 region has 16 residues. Looked up from germline, CDR1 is SGHRS and CDR2 is YFSETQ. CDR3 DNA: TGCGCCAGCAGCCCTGGACTAGCGGGGGTTGGCTACGAGCAGTACTTC. As protein: CASSPGLAGVGYEQYF.

The rearrangement joins TRBV7-2 to TRBJ2-3; 12 positions match TRBD2. The CDR3 is 17 residues long. From germline, CDR1 is SGHTA and CDR2 FQGNSA. V shed 5 bases, J shed 5 bases, and the junction held 11 bases outside the gene matches. The CDR3 loop reads CASSLTPSGGALDTQYF. In DNA, the CDR3 is TGTGCCAGCAGCCTAACACCTAGCGGGGGGGCATTAGATACGCAGTATTTT.

The chain uses TRBV5-6 and TRBJ2-1; D possibly corresponds to TRBD1 (5 bases). The CDR3 extends over 13 amino acids. V was cut by 3 bases and J by 3 bases, with 7 bases left in between. Germline values: CDR1 SGHDT, CDR2 YYEEEE. CDR3 nucleotide sequence: TGTGCCAGCAGCTACGACAGCTACAATGAGCAGTTCTTC. It is translated as CASSYDSYNEQFF.

The rearrangement uses TRBV4-2 and TRBJ2-6; D is unresolved. Germline lookup yields CDR1 LGHNA and CDR2 YNFKEQ. Trimming removed 0 bases from V and 2 bases from J, with 5 bases in between. This CDR3 has 15 residues. CDR3 protein: CASSQDSPGANVLTF. For the CDR3, the DNA is TGTGCCAGCAGCCAAGATAGCCCTGGGGCCAACGTCCTGACTTTC.

This chain links TRBV19 with TRBJ2-2; D not certain. Germline-derived CDR1 and CDR2 are LNHDA and SQIVND (reference sequence). The length of the CDR3 is 14 residues. Between the trimmed V and J ends, which lost 7 bases and 6 bases, there was a span of 15 bases. The CDR3 DNA follows: TGTGCCAGTACCCAGGTCTCTAACGCCGGGGAGCTGTTTTTT. It encodes CASTQVSNAGELFF.